This T cell receptor (beta chain) was retrieved from a study of beta chain features in type 1 diabetes. Turning to the study itself: There were around 100,000,000 sorted cells examined across all samples. Broader study findings: Patients with type 1 diabetes carried fewer insertions and had more deletions at their VDJ junctions.

For this clone: Its antigen is still unknown.

The investigators reverse transcribed all of the isolated RNA, so they sequenced expressed TCRB transcripts. Generated by immunoSEQ multiplex PCR, the TCRdb table keeps only in-frame clones and is missing some. Found here are 250,000 or so clones, 25% to 35% of them singletons; the top ten hold roughly 4%. CDR3 length: 17 amino acids. CDR1 and CDR2 from the germline V gene are SGHNT and YENEEA. V dropped 4 bases and J dropped 5; count of bases not matched to a gene: 16. Sorting of CD4+ naive, central memory, regulatory and stem cell-like memory cells was performed via CD45RO/CCR7/CD25/CD127/CD95/CD27.

The receptor comes from a man aged 25-45 years in good health. The material sequenced was central memory CD4+ T cells from blood. The rearrangement joins TRBV11-3 to TRBJ2-5; 7 nucleotides line up with TRBD2. The CDR3 here is CASSSLGTTGSRETQYF. The CDR3 nucleotides are TGTGCCAGCAGCTCCCTTGGGACTACCGGTTCGAGGGAGACCCAGTACTTC.